This entry lists 29 T cell receptor beta chains sequenced from one sample in a study of T-cell memory formation after mild COVID-19. One entry per CDR3 protein results from TCRdb running MiXCR on the 5' RACE reads. The data show about half a million distinct CDR3 sequences, about 20% seen once. Specimen: PBMCs or a T cell subset sorted from them (not recorded which). The receptors stem from an adult woman who had mild COVID-19 (a few samples of this study predate the infection). Cell type and time point are not known.

The V and J genes are TRBV21-1 and TRBJ1-1; whether TRBD1, the table's D call, matches the DNA was not checked. TRBV21-1 is a documented pseudogene. CDR3 length: 15 amino acids. The CDR3, as DNA: TGTGCCAGCACCCTAAAGACAGGGAGGAACACTGAAGCTTTCTTT. Translating it yields CASTLKTGRNTEAFF.

The chain couples TRBV7-9 to TRBJ2-7; D gene unclear. Germline V lookup: CDR1 SEHNR, CDR2 FQNEAQ (reference sequence). V lost 7 bases and J lost 3, with 13 bases in between. The CDR3 spans 13 residues. CDR3 DNA: TGTGCCAGCACCCCGGCCAAAAACTACGAGCAGTACTTC. Amino acid sequence: CASTPAKNYEQYF. Full variable domain (outside the CDR3, taken from reference TRBV7-9 and TRBJ2-7): DTGVSQNPRHKITKRGQNVTFRCDPISEHNRLYWYRQTLGQGPEFLTYFQNEAQLEKSRLLSDRFSAERPKGSFSTLEIQRTEQGDSAMYLCASTPAKNYEQYFGPGTRLTVT.

The chain uses TRBV4-3 and TRBJ2-3; the match to TRBD1 covers 7 bases. The CDR3 covers 15 residues. Germline CDR1 and CDR2: LGHNA and YSLEER. Trimming removed 3 bases from V and 1 base from J; junction bases left unmatched: 4. CDR3 residues: CASSQVTGGTDTQYF. The DNA for the CDR3 is TGCGCCAGCAGCCAGGTCACAGGGGGCACAGATACGCAGTATTTT.

The gene calls are TRBV6-5 and TRBJ2-7, with 8 bases aligning to TRBD1. The CDR3 is 14 amino acids. CDR1 and CDR2 from the germline V gene are MNHEY and SVGAGI. Trimming at V came to 2 bases and at J to 3 bases, leaving 3 bases not matched to a gene. This CDR3 reads CASSYRTGNYEQYF. The CDR3 region has the DNA TGTGCCAGCAGTTACCGGACAGGGAACTACGAGCAGTACTTC.

Here the CDR3 reads CSARTRPGGPMNEQFF. CDR3 nucleotide sequence: TGCAGTGCTAGGACGCGGCCGGGGGGGCCGATGAATGAGCAGTTCTTC. The rearrangement joins TRBV20-1 to TRBJ2-1; TRBD2 matches at 8 bases. This CDR3 region has 16 residues. V trimming: 3 bases; J trimming: 7 bases; junction bases outside the gene matches: 14. The germline CDR1 and CDR2 sequences are DFQATT and SNEGSKA (reference sequence).

The chain employs TRBV12-3 or TRBV12-4 and TRBJ2-1; D is ambiguous. V was clipped by 5 bases and J by 6 bases, with 11 bases between them. This CDR3 has 13 residues. CDR3 protein: CASSLPASNEQFF. CDR3 DNA: TGTGCCAGCAGTCTCCCTGCGAGCAATGAGCAGTTCTTC.

The sample holds a few counts of this clonotype. The chain employs TRBV12-3 or TRBV12-4 and TRBJ2-5; a possible D gene is TRBD2 (5 bases). V gave up 6 bases and J gave up 2 bases, with 13 bases separating them. The CDR3 runs to 14 residues. Here the CDR3 DNA reads TGTGCCAGCAGCGTAGGACTGGCGCAAGAGACCCAGTACTTC. This sequence encodes CASSVGLAQETQYF.

The chain employs TRBV20-1 and TRBJ1-5; the D is unclear. Germline loops: CDR1 DFQATT, CDR2 SNEGSKA (reference sequence). Trimming removed 4 bases at V and 5 bases at J, with 15 bases between. This CDR3 region has 14 residues. The CDR3 nucleotides are TGCAGTGCTACCCCGGCCCCTGTGGATCAGCCCCAGCATTTT. This translates into CSATPAPVDQPQHF.

This clonotype was counted between two and nine times. The rearrangement joins TRBV3-1 to TRBJ1-2, with a possible D match to TRBD1 (5 bases). Trimming removed 4 bases from V and 3 bases from J, with 6 bases in between. Germline loops: CDR1 LGHDT, CDR2 YNNKEL (reference sequence). CDR3 size: 12 residues. CDR3 region: CASSRRDYGYTF. In DNA form, the CDR3 reads TGTGCCAGCAGCCGCAGGGACTATGGCTACACCTTC. The full variable domain, rest sourced from reference TRBV3-1 and TRBJ1-2, is DTAVSQTPKYLVTQMGNDKSIKCEQNLGHDTMYWYKQDSKKFLKIMFSYNNKELIINETVPNRFSPKSPDKAHLNLHINSLELGDSAVYFCASSRRDYGYTFGSGTRLTVV.

This clonotype was found many times. CDR3 amino acids: CASRNLVTGRQETQYF. The CDR3 region has the DNA TGTGCCAGCAGAAATCTTGTGACAGGAAGACAAGAGACCCAGTACTTC. This chain connects TRBV6-1 to TRBJ2-5; weak D call: TRBD1 (6 bases). V lost 6 bases and J 2 bases, leaving 19 bases between the germline ends. This CDR3 is 16 amino acids long. Per the germline V gene, CDR1 is MNHNS and CDR2 is SASEGT.

This clonotype has just a few counts. The V and J genes are TRBV24-1 and TRBJ1-1; 12 bases are a match to TRBD1. The ends lost 10 bases at V and 6 bases at J; junction bases unmatched: 8. CDR1 is KGHDR and CDR2 is SFDVKD in the germline V gene. The CDR3 has 14 amino acids. CDR3 sequence reads: CATSTGTGGAEAFF. The CDR3 DNA follows: TGTGCCACGTCAACCGGGACAGGGGGCGCTGAAGCTTTCTTT.

This clonotype appeared a few times. The J gene is TRBJ2-4, the V gene TRBV10-2; 12 positions agree with TRBD2. V lost 10 bases and J lost 5; bases outside the gene matches: 9. Per germline, CDR1 WSHSY and CDR2 SAAADI. CDR3 length: 15 amino acids. In nucleotides, the CDR3 is TGCGCCACCAAGGCTAGCGGGGGGGCTGAAAACATTCAGTACTTC. Its protein is CATKASGGAENIQYF.

The chain combines TRBV15 with TRBJ1-5; 7 bases are shared with TRBD1. Losses at the gene ends were 1 base for V and 7 bases for J; bases not matched to a gene: 16. Germline V gene lookup returns CDR1 LNHNV and CDR2 YYDKDF (reference sequence). The CDR3 totals 18 residues. The chain's CDR3 is CATSRAFSRQGMRQPQHF. In DNA form, the CDR3 reads TGTGCCACCAGCAGAGCGTTCTCCCGACAGGGAATGAGGCAGCCCCAGCATTTT.

The CDR3 nucleotides read TGTGCCATCAGAGGACAGGGTGGACAAGAGACCCAGTACTTC. Protein: CAIRGQGGQETQYF. This chain uses TRBV10-3 with TRBJ2-5; TRBD1 matches at 8 bases. V lost 6 bases to trimming and J lost 2 bases; unmatched junction nucleotides: 5. Germline values: CDR1 ENHRY, CDR2 SYGVKD. The CDR3 is made up of 14 amino acids.

The CDR3 loop reads CASSKDHRRGYNEQFF. DNA of the CDR3: TGTGCCAGCAGCAAAGATCACAGGCGGGGTTACAATGAGCAGTTCTTC. The chain combines TRBV21-1 with TRBJ2-1; the table's D gene call, TRBD1, was not cross checked with the DNA. TRBV21-1 has pseudogene status. This CDR3 region has 16 residues.

The CDR3 loop is CASSRDTSNQPQHF. Here the CDR3 DNA reads TGTGCCAGCAGCCGGGACACGAGCAATCAGCCCCAGCATTTT. The chain links TRBV6-1 to TRBJ1-5, with D possibly matching TRBD1 (6 bases). The germline V and J ends were trimmed by 6 bases and 1 base, with 10 bases remaining between them. Germline loops: CDR1 MNHNS, CDR2 SASEGT. The CDR3 is made up of 14 amino acids.

The chain combines TRBV3-2 with TRBJ1-4; TRBD1, the table's D call, lacks a check against the DNA. TRBV3-2 is marked as a pseudogene. The CDR3 runs to 17 residues. The CDR3 region is CASSHPGRVGHVEKLFF. The CDR3 DNA sequence: TGTGCCAGCAGCCATCCGGGACGGGTGGGCCATGTGGAAAAACTGTTTTTT.

This clonotype has more than one count but fewer than ten. The CDR3 region is CASSHSSWYNSPLHF. The CDR3, as DNA: TGTGCCAGCAGCCATTCTTCCTGGTATAATTCACCCCTCCACTTT. This chain uses TRBV14 with TRBJ1-6; D uncertain. Trimming took off 3 bases at V and 4 bases at J, with 10 bases between the two ends. Germline lookup yields CDR1 SGHDN and CDR2 FVKESK. The CDR3 is made up of 15 amino acids.

This clonotype has just a few counts. This chain links TRBV5-1 with TRBJ2-5; tentative D call: TRBD1 (5 bases). The CDR3 consists of 14 residues. Germline V gene data show CDR1 as SGHRS and CDR2 as YFSETQ. V lost 5 bases to trimming and J lost 4 bases, with 15 bases between them. Here the CDR3 DNA reads TGCGCCAGCAGTTTCAGGGCGTTGGGAGAGACCCAGTACTTC. Amino acid sequence: CASSFRALGETQYF. Using reference TRBV5-1 and TRBJ2-5 for the parts outside the CDR3, the full variable domain is KAGVTQTPRYLIKTRGQQVTLSCSPISGHRSVSWYQQTPGQGLQFLFEYFSETQRNKGNFPGRFSGRQFSNSRSEMNVSTLELGDSALYLCASSFRALGETQYFGPGTRLLVL.

This clonotype came up a few times. The rearrangement joins TRBV12-3 or TRBV12-4 to TRBJ1-6, with D unresolved. V lost 6 bases to trimming and J lost 9 bases, with 15 bases between them. This CDR3 has 14 residues. CDR3 DNA: TGTGCCAGCAGCTTGTCGGGAATAGGTTCACCCCTCCACTTT. Translated, it gives CASSLSGIGSPLHF.

CDR3 DNA: TGTGCCAGCAGCGGACAGGGGGGCTATGGCTACACCTTC. Amino acids: CASSGQGGYGYTF. The chain couples TRBV9 to TRBJ1-2; 9 nucleotides match TRBD1. This CDR3 has 13 residues. V gave up 3 bases and J gave up 4 bases; unmatched junction bases: 1. The germline V gene has CDR1 SGDLS and CDR2 YYNGEE.

V and J are TRBV18 and TRBJ2-5; D is perhaps TRBD1 (5 bases). The ends were cut back, 2 bases at V and 2 bases at J, with 9 bases in the middle. Germline CDR1 and CDR2: KGHSH and LQKENI. The CDR3 consists of 14 residues. CDR3 loop: CASSPRGKQETQYF. CDR3 nucleotide sequence: TGTGCCAGCTCACCAAGGGGCAAACAAGAGACCCAGTACTTC.

This clonotype was counted between two and nine times. The chain couples TRBV29-1 to TRBJ1-2, with D unresolved. This CDR3 has 11 residues. CDR1 is SQVTM and CDR2 is ANQGSEA in the germline V gene. V was cut by 6 bases and J by 4 bases, with 9 bases left in between. CDR3 protein: CSVEEVYGYTF. The DNA of the CDR3 is TGCAGCGTGGAGGAGGTCTATGGCTACACCTTC.

This clonotype was observed at least ten times. The chain recombines TRBV18 with TRBJ2-1, with TRBD1 as a possible D gene (5 bases). In germline, CDR1 is KGHSH, CDR2 LQKENI. Trimming cost V 3 bases and J 8 bases, with 14 bases left between them. This CDR3 region has 14 residues. Written as DNA, the CDR3 is TGTGCCAGCTCACCCCGGACAAGGACCGATGAGCAGTTCTTC. It is translated as CASSPRTRTDEQFF.

This clonotype came up a few times. The V call is TRBV6-1, the J call TRBJ2-1; a weak D match, TRBD1 (5 bases). CDR3 size: 12 residues. Looked up from germline, CDR1 is MNHNS and CDR2 is SASEGT. V was clipped by 0 bases and J by 13 bases, with 10 bases between them. The DNA for the CDR3 is TGTGCCAGCAGTGAAGCGCCAGGGCGCCAGTTCTTC. Translation gives CASSEAPGRQFF.

This clonotype was seen more than once but under ten times. This rearrangement joins TRBV18 to TRBJ2-5; TRBD2 aligns across 10 bases. Unmatched junction bases numbered 7, after V lost 3 bases and J lost 6 bases. In germline, CDR1 is KGHSH, CDR2 LQKENI. The CDR3 is 15 amino acids. CDR3 nucleotide sequence: TGTGCCAGCTCACCGAATAGCGGGGGGAGCCAGACCCAGTACTTC. This translates into CASSPNSGGSQTQYF.

The chain combines TRBV6-2 or TRBV6-3 with TRBJ1-1; D unresolved. CDR1 is MNHEY, CDR2 SVGEGT, per germline. The V end was cut by 6 bases, the J end by 2 bases, with 10 bases between. This CDR3 has 13 amino acids. Here the CDR3 DNA reads TGTGCCAGCAGCCCGACTCCCAACACTGAAGCTTTCTTT. This translates into CASSPTPNTEAFF.

As concerns this clonotype: A much larger clone differs from this one at a single base, so this may be a read error. The genes are TRBV7-2 and TRBJ1-5, with D perhaps TRBD1 (6 bases). Germline V gene lookup returns CDR1 SGHTA and CDR2 FQGNSA. The V end was cut by 3 bases, the J end by 2 bases, with 8 bases between. The CDR3 loop spans 14 amino acids. The CDR3 region is CASSFRQGNQPQHF. As DNA, the CDR3 is TGTGCCAGCAGCTTCAGACAGGGCAATCAGCCCCAGCATTTT.

The chain links TRBV5-1 to TRBJ1-1; 9 bases are a match to TRBD1. The CDR3 has 15 amino acids. V shed 3 bases, J shed 6 bases, and the junction held 9 bases outside the gene matches. Germline loops: CDR1 SGHRS, CDR2 YFSETQ. The CDR3 region is CASSSLYGTGPEAFF. In nucleotides, the CDR3 is TGCGCCAGCAGCTCCTTGTACGGGACAGGGCCTGAAGCTTTCTTT.